This T cell receptor (beta chain) stems from a study of cytomegalovirus exposure and HLA in healthy donors. Study outcomes and limitations: In a later analysis, at a false discovery rate of 0.05, 15,000 to 20,000 TCR beta sequences were associated with HLA alleles. The listing of roughly 160 TCR beta chains classed them as cytomegalovirus-associated. Data from an earlier analysis indicated that most TCR beta V segments were productive either about 87% or about 30% of the time.

Amplification used 60 Vbeta primers and 13 Jbeta primers. Sequenced by immunoSEQ multiplex PCR; TCRdb stores in-frame clones only, minus some. The sample carries approximately 150,000 clones, about four fifths recorded once. To note about this clone: The antigen remains unidentified.

Source material: PBMCs. This sequence originates from a man aged 25 to 45 in good health and CMV-seronegative.

CDR3 DNA sequence: TGCGCCAGCAGCCCCAGAGGCGGAAATGAAAAACTGTTTTTT. Amino acids: CASSPRGGNEKLFF. The chain is built from TRBV4-3 and TRBJ1-4, with D unclear. CDR3 size: 14 residues. V gave up 4 bases and J gave up 5 bases, with 11 bases separating them. Per germline, CDR1 LGHNA and CDR2 YSLEER.